Below, one T cell receptor (beta chain) is given with its context. Antigen specificity is unknown. The repertoire was sequenced with immunoSEQ multiplex PCR; TCRdb's copy has only in-frame clones and lacks some. This sample has thousands of clones, with around 85% found just once. These data come from a study of PD-1 blockade in mismatch repair-deficient tumors. This CDR3 comprises 16 residues. The germline V gene has CDR1 SGHAT and CDR2 FQNNGV. The V gene lost 1 base and the J gene lost 8 bases, with 15 bases spanning the gap. General observations from the study: Tumor-resident clones, often absent from pretreatment blood, expanded after pembrolizumab and then contracted.

Mismatch repair deficiency was confirmed in all patients, by PCR or immunohistochemistry. TCR sequencing covered three patients who responded to pembrolizumab. The sequence was collected from an adult with mismatch repair-deficient cancer. This specimen was PBMCs, taken 46 to 48 weeks after starting pembrolizumab. The chain joins TRBV11-2 to TRBJ1-6, with D maybe TRBD1 (5 bases). The CDR3 sequence is CASSLGDSLAYSPLHF. DNA for the CDR3: TGTGCCAGCAGCTTAGGGGACTCCCTGGCATATTCACCCCTCCACTTT.